Following are 4 T cell receptor beta chains from one sample sequenced in a study of cytomegalovirus exposure and HLA in healthy donors. PCR used 60 Vbeta primers and 13 Jbeta primers. Clones were sequenced by immunoSEQ multiplex PCR, and TCRdb holds only the in-frame ones, with some missing. The sample includes roughly 130,000 clones, more than 60% of them seen just once. Specimen: PBMCs. The receptors originated from a woman aged 60-75 years in good health and CMV-seronegative.

This chain joins TRBV5-4 and TRBJ2-7, with 7 bases fitting TRBD1. The CDR3 runs to 15 residues. V was pared by 5 bases and J by 0 bases, with 8 bases of the junction left unmatched. Germline V CDR1 and CDR2: SGHNT, YYREEE (reference sequence). The CDR3 protein is CASRTGTASSYEQYF. Written as DNA, the CDR3 is TGTGCCAGCAGAACCGGGACAGCTAGCTCCTACGAGCAGTACTTC. The entire variable domain, with the rest obtained from reference TRBV5-4 and TRBJ2-7, is as follows: ETGVTQSPTHLIKTRGQQVTLRCSSQSGHNTVSWYQQALGQGPQFIFQYYREEENGRGNFPPRFSGLQFPNYSSELNVNALELDDSALYLCASRTGTASSYEQYFGPGTRLTVT.

The chain joins TRBV11-1 to TRBJ2-5; D perhaps matches TRBD1 (5 bases). The CDR3 spans 14 residues. The V end was cut by 5 bases, the J end by 4 bases, with 14 bases between. Germline V CDR1 and CDR2: SGHAT, FQDESV (reference sequence). The DNA for the CDR3 is TGTGCCAGCAGCCCACGCTCAAGGGGAGAGACCCAGTACTTC. It yields the protein CASSPRSRGETQYF. The full variable domain, with the rest looked up from reference TRBV11-1 and TRBJ2-5, is EAEVAQSPRYKITEKSQAVAFWCDPISGHATLYWYRQILGQGPELLVQFQDESVVDDSQLPKDRFSAERLKGVDSTLKIQPAELGDSAMYLCASSPRSRGETQYFGPGTRLLVL.

Only a few counts were recorded for this clone. The chain has TRBV11-2 and TRBJ2-2, with 7 positions matching TRBD2. This CDR3 contains 17 residues. The J segment lost 6 bases and the V segment lost 3 bases, leaving 13 bases of the junction unmatched. The germline V gene has CDR1 SGHAT and CDR2 FQNNGV. CDR3 protein: CASSLWFGGSNPGELFF. The CDR3 DNA reads as TGTGCCAGCAGCTTGTGGTTCGGGGGGAGCAATCCCGGGGAGCTGTTTTTT.

This sequence joins TRBV6-1 and TRBJ1-1; D might be TRBD1 (5 bases). The CDR3 covers 13 residues. Trimming took off 2 bases at V and 11 bases at J, with 15 bases between the two ends. In germline, CDR1 is MNHNS, CDR2 SASEGT. CDR3 bases: TGTGCCAGCAGTGAAAGGTGGGGGGTTCTCGCTTTCTTT. It yields the protein CASSERWGVLAFF.